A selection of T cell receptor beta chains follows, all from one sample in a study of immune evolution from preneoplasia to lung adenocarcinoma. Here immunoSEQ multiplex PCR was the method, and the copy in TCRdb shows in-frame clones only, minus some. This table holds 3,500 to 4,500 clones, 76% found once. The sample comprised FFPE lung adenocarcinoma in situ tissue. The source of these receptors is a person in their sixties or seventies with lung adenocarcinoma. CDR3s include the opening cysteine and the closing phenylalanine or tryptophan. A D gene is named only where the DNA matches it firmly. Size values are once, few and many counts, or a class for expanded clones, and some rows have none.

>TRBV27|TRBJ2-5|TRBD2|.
CASSSRGGQETQYF
TGTGCCAGCAGTTCTCGGGGGGGCCAAGAGACCCAGTACTTC
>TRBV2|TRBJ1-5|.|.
CASRAVRGHQPQHF
TGTGCCAGCAGGGCGGTCAGGGGCCATCAGCCCCAGCATTTT
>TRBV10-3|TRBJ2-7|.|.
CAAGQISYEQYF
TGTGCGGCGGGCCAGATCTCCTACGAGCAGTACTTC
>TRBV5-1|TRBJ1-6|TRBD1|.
CASRRGQENSPLHF
TGCGCCAGCAGGCGGGGACAGGAGAATTCACCCCTCCACTTT
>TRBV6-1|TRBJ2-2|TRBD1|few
CASRPGGADTGELFF
TGTGCCAGCAGACCAGGGGGCGCGGACACCGGGGAGCTGTTTTTT
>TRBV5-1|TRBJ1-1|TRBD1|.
CASSRDGGRGVSEAFF
TGCGCCAGCAGCCGGGATGGGGGCAGGGGGGTCTCTGAAGCTTTCTTT
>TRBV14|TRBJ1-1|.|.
CASSQWVGNTEAFF
TGTGCCAGCAGCCAATGGGTCGGGAACACTGAAGCTTTCTTT
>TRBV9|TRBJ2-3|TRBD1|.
CASSARRDRGGTDTQYF
TGTGCCAGCAGCGCCCGCCGGGACAGGGGTGGGACAGATACGCAGTATTTT
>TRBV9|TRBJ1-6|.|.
CASSVGRVVDSPLHF
TGTGCCAGCAGCGTAGGCAGGGTTGTCGATTCACCCCTCCACTTT
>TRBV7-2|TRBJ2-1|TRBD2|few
CASSRTSATYNEQFF
TGTGCCAGCAGCCGGACTAGCGCGACCTACAATGAGCAGTTCTTC
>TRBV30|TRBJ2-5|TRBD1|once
CAWGGQGKTQYF
TGTGCCTGGGGGGGACAGGGGAAGACCCAGTACTTC
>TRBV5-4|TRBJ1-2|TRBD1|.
CASSFRQGGGLYGYTF
TGTGCCAGCAGCTTTCGACAGGGAGGAGGCCTCTATGGCTACACCTTC
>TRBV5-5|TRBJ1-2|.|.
CASSLARASYGYTF
TGTGCCAGCAGCTTGGCCAGGGCAAGCTATGGCTACACCTTC
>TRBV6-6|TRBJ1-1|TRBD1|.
CASGGGLGTEAFF
TGTGCCAGCGGAGGGGGCCTGGGCACTGAAGCTTTCTTT
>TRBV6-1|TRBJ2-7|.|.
CASSEADDSSYEQYF
TGTGCCAGCAGTGAAGCAGACGACAGCTCCTACGAGCAGTACTTC
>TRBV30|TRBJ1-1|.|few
CAWGKSYKNTEAFF
TGTGCCTGGGGAAAGAGCTATAAGAACACTGAAGCTTTCTTT
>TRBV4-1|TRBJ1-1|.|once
CASSQDPGAVSGGLNTEAFF
TGCGCCAGCAGCCAAGATCCTGGGGCAGTGTCCGGGGGATTGAACACTGAAGCTTTCTTT
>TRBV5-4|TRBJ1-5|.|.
CASSLGGRGSNQPQHF
TGTGCCAGCAGCTTGGGGGGCAGGGGTAGCAATCAGCCCCAGCATTTT
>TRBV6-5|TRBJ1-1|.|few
CASQTGPSEAFF
TGTGCCAGCCAGACAGGTCCTTCGGAAGCTTTCTTT
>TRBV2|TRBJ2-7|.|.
CASSGGVGIYEQYF
TGTGCCAGCAGTGGGGGGGTGGGGATTTACGAGCAGTACTTC
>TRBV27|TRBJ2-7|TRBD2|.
CASRSGTSGSYEQYF
TGTGCCAGCAGGTCCGGGACTAGCGGCTCCTACGAGCAGTACTTC
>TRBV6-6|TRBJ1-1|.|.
CASQTGPSEAFF
TGTGCCAGCCAGACAGGTCCTTCGGAAGCTTTCTTT
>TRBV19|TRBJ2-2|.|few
CASRAPAGAPGELFF
TGTGCCAGTAGAGCCCCGGCAGGGGCTCCCGGGGAGCTGTTTTTT
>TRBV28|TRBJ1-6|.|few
CASSLRGRGSVYNSPLHF
TGTGCCAGCAGTTTACGGGGCAGGGGCTCTGTCTATAATTCACCCCTCCACTTT
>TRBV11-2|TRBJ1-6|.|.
CASSLQGIEDSPLHF
TGTGCCAGCAGCCTCCAGGGGATAGAGGATTCACCCCTCCACTTT
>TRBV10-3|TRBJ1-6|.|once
CAISAISGSPLHF
TGTGCCATCAGTGCTATCTCGGGGTCACCCCTCCACTTT
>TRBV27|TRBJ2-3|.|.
CASSLYTATDTQYF
TGTGCCAGCAGTTTATACACAGCGACAGATACGCAGTATTTT
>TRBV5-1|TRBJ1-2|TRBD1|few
CASSLGQGLNYGYTF
TGCGCCAGCAGCTTGGGACAGGGGTTGAACTATGGCTACACCTTC
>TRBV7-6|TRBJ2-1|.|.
CASSLNRDNEQFF
TGTGCCAGCAGCTTAAACAGGGACAATGAGCAGTTCTTC
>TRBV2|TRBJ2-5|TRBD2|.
CASSETGAGGRETQYF
TGTGCCAGCAGTGAAACCGGAGCGGGGGGGAGAGAGACCCAGTACTTC
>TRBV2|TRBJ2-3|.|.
CASRNQGSLDTQYF
TGTGCCAGCAGGAATCAGGGGTCACTCGATACGCAGTATTTT
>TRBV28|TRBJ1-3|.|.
CASSLPESSGNTIYF
TGTGCCAGCAGTTTGCCTGAGAGCTCTGGAAACACCATATATTTT
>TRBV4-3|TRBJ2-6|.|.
CASSQSSEANVLTF
TGCGCCAGCAGCCAAAGCTCTGAGGCCAACGTCCTGACTTTC
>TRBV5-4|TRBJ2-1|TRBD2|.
CASSLARGRGGPGEQFF
TGTGCCAGCAGCTTGGCAAGGGGGCGGGGGGGCCCAGGTGAGCAGTTCTTC
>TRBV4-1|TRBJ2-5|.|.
CASSQPGSQETQYF
TGCGCCAGCAGCCAACCGGGATCCCAAGAGACCCAGTACTTC
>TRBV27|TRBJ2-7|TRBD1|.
CASSFYRGYEQYF
TGTGCCAGCAGTTTTTACAGGGGTTACGAGCAGTACTTC
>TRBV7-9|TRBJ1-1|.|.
CASSLAPTAEAFF
TGTGCCAGCAGCTTAGCCCCAACGGCTGAAGCTTTCTTT